These T cell receptor beta chains were read from a single sample in a study of T-cell reconstitution after alpha-beta-depleted transplantation in children. Via MiXCR, TCRdb re-called the PCR reads, giving one row per CDR3 protein. The top ten clones hold 3.8% of a sample with roughly 400,000 distinct CDR3 sequences, 20% of them seen once. The starting material was PBMCs from the stem cell graft donor, obtained from the stem cell graft. The receptors originated from a human donor who donated a stem cell graft to a child with acute myeloid leukemia. Both conserved end residues are part of each CDR3. D genes are given only for firm matches. Size tells how often a clone was seen (once, few, many) or the class of an expanded clone, and some rows leave it out.

>many|TRBJ2-1|NA|12|TRBV25-1
TGTGCCAGCAGTCAACTAGAAAATGAGCAGTTCTTC
CASSQLENEQFF
>NA|TRBJ2-1|NA|13|TRBV5-1
TGCGCCAGCAGCTTGGCCCTCCGGAATGAGCAGTTCTTC
CASSLALRNEQFF
>NA|TRBJ2-7|NA|13|TRBV7-8
TGTGCCAGCAGCCGCGAAAGGAGGGGCGAGCAGTACTTC
CASSRERRGEQYF
>NA|TRBJ2-1|NA|13|TRBV12-3/TRBV12-4
TGTGCCAGCAGTTTAGCCACTAGGAATGAGCAGTTCTTC
CASSLATRNEQFF
>many|TRBJ1-2|TRBD1|15|TRBV20-1
TGCAGTGCTATACCTTCGGACAGGGGGAACTATGGCTACACCTTC
CSAIPSDRGNYGYTF
>NA|TRBJ2-7|NA|14|TRBV5-1
TGCGCCAGCAGCCCCCTCATGGACTCCTACGAGCAGTACTTC
CASSPLMDSYEQYF
>few|TRBJ2-1|NA|14|TRBV20-1
TGCAGTGCATCCGGCGGGAAGAGGGACAATGAGCAGTTCTTC
CSASGGKRDNEQFF
>NA|TRBJ1-5|NA|14|TRBV12-3/TRBV12-4
TGTGCCAGCAGTCGAGCCCCAGGCAATCAGCCCCAGCATTTT
CASSRAPGNQPQHF
>NA|TRBJ2-7|NA|14|TRBV24-1
TGTGCCACCAGGGAGGACAGCCTGACCTACGAGCAGTACTTC
CATREDSLTYEQYF
>NA|TRBJ1-1|NA|13|TRBV6-5
TGTGCCAGCAGTTCCACACAGAACACTGAAGCTTTCTTT
CASSSTQNTEAFF
>few|TRBJ2-1|TRBD1|16|TRBV5-1
TGCGCCAGCAGCCCCCACGGACAGGATATTTACAATGAGCAGTTCTTC
CASSPHGQDIYNEQFF
>NA|TRBJ2-2|NA|15|TRBV7-6
TGTGCCAGCAGCTTTACCGGGAGCGACACCGGGGAGCTGTTTTTT
CASSFTGSDTGELFF
>many|TRBJ2-1|NA|12|TRBV12-3/TRBV12-4
TGTGCCAGCAGAATAAATATAAATGAGCAGTTCTTC
CASRININEQFF
>few|TRBJ2-7|NA|13|TRBV24-1
TGTGCCACCAGTGATTCTGGGGTCGACGAGCAGTACTTC
CATSDSGVDEQYF
>few|TRBJ2-1|TRBD2|17|TRBV7-8
TGTGCCAGCAGACCCGGTGGTAGCGGGAGTCCCTACAATGAGCAGTTCTTC
CASRPGGSGSPYNEQFF
>many|TRBJ2-1|TRBD2|15|TRBV4-2
TGTGCCAGCAGCCAAGTACTAGCGAACTTCAATGAGCAGTTCTTC
CASSQVLANFNEQFF
>NA|TRBJ2-7|NA|12|TRBV30
TGTGCCTGGGGGGGCAGTTCCTACGAGCAGTACTTC
CAWGGSSYEQYF
>NA|TRBJ2-7|NA|14|TRBV27
TGTGCCAGCAGTTTAGCCGGGTCCGCCTACGAGCAGTACTTC
CASSLAGSAYEQYF
>NA|TRBJ2-1|TRBD2|13|TRBV20-1
TGCAGTGCTAGATTGGGCGGGAGAAATGAGCAGTTCTTC
CSARLGGRNEQFF
>NA|TRBJ2-1|NA|14|TRBV7-2
TGTGCCAGCAGCTTACGGGGAGCCTACAATGAGCAGTTCTTC
CASSLRGAYNEQFF
>few|TRBJ2-2|NA|15|TRBV12-3/TRBV12-4
TGTGCCAGCAGCTTGGAGGGGGTTAACACCGGGGAGCTGTTTTTT
CASSLEGVNTGELFF
>many|TRBJ2-1|NA|12|TRBV4-2
TGTGCCAGCAGCCAAGAGGGAGGTGAGCAGTTCTTC
CASSQEGGEQFF